Detailed here is one TCR beta chain. This CDR3 comprises 14 residues. Germline V gene sequence: CDR1 SGDLS, CDR2 YYNGEE. The J segment lost 5 bases and the V segment lost 3 bases, leaving 4 bases of the junction unmatched. The data stem from a study of early T cells in non-severe SARS-CoV-2 infection. TCRdb itself ran the 5' RACE reads through MiXCR, one entry per CDR3 protein. Among tens of thousands of distinct CDR3 sequences listed, about 10% were seen once. Sequenced input: whole blood. The sequence came from an adult who was a healthcare worker with PCR-confirmed SARS-CoV-2 infection or an uninfected control (not recorded which). The chain uses TRBV9 and TRBJ2-1; 8 bases match TRBD1. DNA of the CDR3: TGTGCCAGCAGCGCCGGACAGGGAGACAATGAGCAGTTCTTC. It is translated as CASSAGQGDNEQFF.